This T cell receptor beta chain was sequenced for a study of Ad26.COV2.S vaccination and SARS-CoV-2 variants. The trim removed 5 bases at V and 7 bases at J, leaving 8 bases unmatched. Germline CDR1 reads SGHVS; CDR2 reads FNYEAQ. The CDR3 consists of 14 residues. Notes on this clone: Its target is not known.

The study's findings and limits: Post-vaccination breadth of spike-specific CD8+ and CD4+ T cell responses was reportedly substantial. The study found higher spike-specific TCR breadth in vaccine than placebo recipients. Breadth of non-spike TCRs did not differ between vaccinees and placebo recipients. Responses of T cells in total may have been underestimated by the TCR breadth and depth analyses.

Repertoires were generated with immunoSEQ multiplex PCR, while TCRdb's copy carries only in-frame clones and drops some. The sample carries roughly 100,000 clones, around three quarters recorded once. The chain employs TRBV7-6 and TRBJ1-3, with 7 bases that match TRBD1. Specimen: peripheral blood, collected after recovery from COVID-19. This TCR was recovered from a human donor who had recovered from COVID-19. CDR3 DNA sequence: TGTGCCAGCAGCCCCGCATCGACAGGGAACACCATATATTTT. This encodes CASSPASTGNTIYF.